Many counts were recorded for the clone carrying this TCR beta chain. Its antigen is not known. A single record per CDR3 protein comes from TCRdb applying MiXCR to the RT-PCR reads. The data hold hundreds of thousands of distinct CDR3 sequences, with approximately 11% observed a single time. This sample is part of a study of response to subunit inactivated influenza vaccine. General study points: New T cells are recruited in small numbers by each seasonal influenza vaccination, according to the authors' suggestion.

CDR3 length equals 18 residues. V was trimmed by 7 bases and J by 0 bases, leaving 23 bases between them. The germline V gene encodes CDR1 SGHVS and CDR2 FNYEAQ. The rearrangement uses TRBV7-6 and TRBJ2-3; D tentatively reads TRBD1 or TRBD2 (5 bases each). Here the sequenced sample was PBMCs from blood, taken more than 35 days after vaccination. The TCR sequence derives from a man aged 50 to 60 who received an inactivated influenza vaccine. CDR3 region: CASTKEPGPQTSTDTQYF. DNA of the CDR3: TGTGCCAGCACCAAAGAACCGGGACCTCAGACTAGCACAGATACGCAGTATTTT. The full variable domain, completed using reference TRBV7-6 and TRBJ2-3, is GAGVSQSPRYKVTKRGQDVALRCDPISGHVSLYWYRQALGQGPEFLTYFNYEAQQDKSGLPNDRFSAERPEGSISTLTIQRTEQRDSAMYRCASTKEPGPQTSTDTQYFGPGTRLTVL.